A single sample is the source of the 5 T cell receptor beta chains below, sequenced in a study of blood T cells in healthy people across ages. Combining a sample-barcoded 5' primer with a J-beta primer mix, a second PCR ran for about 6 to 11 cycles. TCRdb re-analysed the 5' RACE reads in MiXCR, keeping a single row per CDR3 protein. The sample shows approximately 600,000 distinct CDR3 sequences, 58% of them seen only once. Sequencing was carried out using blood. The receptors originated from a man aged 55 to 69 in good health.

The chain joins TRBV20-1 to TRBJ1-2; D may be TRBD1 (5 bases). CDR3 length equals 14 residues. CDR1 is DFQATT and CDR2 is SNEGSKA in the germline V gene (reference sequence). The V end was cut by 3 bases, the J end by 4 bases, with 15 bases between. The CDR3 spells CSASWGSTAYGYTF. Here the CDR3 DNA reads TGCAGTGCTAGCTGGGGCTCAACGGCCTATGGCTACACCTTC.

The CDR3 here is CASSQDTGPGPLPQHF. The CDR3 DNA reads TGCGCCAGCAGCCAAGATACAGGGCCCGGCCCTCTTCCCCAGCATTTT. The gene calls are TRBV4-1 and TRBJ1-5, with D perhaps TRBD1 (6 bases). Trimming pared 0 bases from V and 10 bases from J, leaving 19 bases between. The CDR3 contains 16 residues. Germline lookup yields CDR1 MGHRA and CDR2 YSYEKL.

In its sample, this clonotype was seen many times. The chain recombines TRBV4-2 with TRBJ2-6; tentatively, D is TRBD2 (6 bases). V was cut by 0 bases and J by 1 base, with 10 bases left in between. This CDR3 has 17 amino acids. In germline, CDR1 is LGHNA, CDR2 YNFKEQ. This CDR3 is CASSQDQGGSGANVLTF. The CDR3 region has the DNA TGTGCCAGCAGCCAAGACCAGGGAGGTTCTGGGGCCAACGTCCTGACTTTC.

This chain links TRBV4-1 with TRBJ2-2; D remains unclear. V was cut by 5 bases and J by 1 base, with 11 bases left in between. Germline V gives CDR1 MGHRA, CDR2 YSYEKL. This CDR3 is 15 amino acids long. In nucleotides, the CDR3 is TGCGCCAGCAGCGAGATTAAGATGAACACCGGGGAGCTGTTTTTT. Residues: CASSEIKMNTGELFF.

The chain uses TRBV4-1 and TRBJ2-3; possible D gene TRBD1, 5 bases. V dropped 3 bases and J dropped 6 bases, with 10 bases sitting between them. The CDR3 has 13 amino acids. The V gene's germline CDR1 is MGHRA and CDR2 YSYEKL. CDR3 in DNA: TGCGCCAGCAGCCATTCAGGGTTCGATACGCAGTATTTT. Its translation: CASSHSGFDTQYF.